These T cell receptor beta chains were read from a single sample in a study of T cells in Graves' hyperthyroidism and ophthalmopathy. TCRdb used MiXCR to reprocess the multiplex PCR reads, holding one entry per CDR3 protein. The table records roughly 500,000 distinct CDR3 sequences, about 16% of them present only once. The sample comprised blood. These receptors were taken from a woman in her 30s with Graves' ophthalmopathy. Both conserved end residues are part of each CDR3. D genes are given only for firm matches. Clone size is stated in some rows and not others, as once, few, many or a class when expanded.

many TRBJ2-7 TRBV12-3/TRBV12-4 . CASSAIGEQYF TGTGCCAGCAGCGCAATTGGGGAGCAGTACTTC
many TRBJ2-5 TRBV3-1 . CASSHVGWGQETQYF TGTGCCAGCAGCCACGTGGGCTGGGGCCAAGAGACCCAGTACTTC
. TRBJ2-1 TRBV4-2 TRBD2 CASSQGGLAGYNEQFF TGTGCCAGCAGCCAAGGAGGACTAGCGGGGTACAATGAGCAGTTCTTC
. TRBJ2-1 TRBV6-1 . CASSGPESYNEQFF TGTGCCAGCAGTGGTCCCGAATCCTACAATGAGCAGTTCTTC
few TRBJ2-3 TRBV5-1 . CASSWGHPDTQYF TGCGCCAGCAGCTGGGGACACCCAGATACGCAGTATTTT
. TRBJ2-7 TRBV10-3 TRBD1 CAISDKDRGRRHEQYF TGTGCCATCAGTGACAAAGACAGGGGGCGCAGGCACGAGCAGTACTTC
few TRBJ1-5 TRBV10-3 . CASARGGDQPQHF TGTGCCAGCGCGAGGGGGGGGGATCAGCCCCAGCATTTT
few TRBJ2-7 TRBV4-3 . CASSQEVTGFYEQYF TGCGCCAGCAGCCAAGAGGTTACGGGGTTCTACGAGCAGTACTTC
. TRBJ1-5 TRBV6-2/TRBV6-3 . CASSYLSAQGRDQPQHF TGTGCCAGCAGTTACCTATCTGCCCAGGGGAGGGACCAGCCCCAGCATTTT
few TRBJ2-1 TRBV19 . CASSILADQGYNEQFF TGTGCCAGTAGTATTTTAGCGGATCAGGGGTACAATGAGCAGTTCTTC
. TRBJ1-1 TRBV6-1 . CASSVSQGRTEAFF TGTGCCAGCAGCGTATCACAGGGTCGGACTGAAGCTTTCTTT
once TRBJ1-1 TRBV7-9 . CASSNKGWAATEAFF TGTGCCAGCAGCAACAAGGGATGGGCAGCCACTGAAGCTTTCTTT
many TRBJ2-5 TRBV27 TRBD1 CASRHRGVETQYF TGTGCCAGCAGACACAGGGGCGTAGAGACCCAGTACTTC
many TRBJ2-1 TRBV20-1 TRBD2 CSGGWREAAYNEQFF TGCAGTGGGGGTTGGCGGGAGGCGGCCTACAATGAGCAGTTCTTC
. TRBJ2-1 TRBV19 . CASSNGGYNEQFF TGTGCCAGTAGTAACGGCGGATACAATGAGCAGTTCTTC
many TRBJ1-4 TRBV28 . CASSKRRTNEKLFF TGTGCCAGCAGTAAACGACGCACGAATGAAAAACTGTTTTTT
many TRBJ2-1 TRBV7-9 . CASSDSNNEQFF TGTGCCAGCAGCGACTCAAACAATGAGCAGTTCTTC
. TRBJ2-3 TRBV10-3 TRBD1 CAISLQGTTDTQYF TGTGCCATCAGCCTACAGGGGACGACAGATACGCAGTATTTT
few TRBJ2-2 TRBV4-3 TRBD2 CASSKQARPSGTGELFF TGCGCCAGCAGCAAACAGGCGAGGCCTAGCGGCACCGGGGAGCTGTTTTTT
. TRBJ2-5 TRBV28 . CASRIPGSSDYF TGTGCCAGCAGGATCCCGGGCAGTTCAGACTACTTC
. TRBJ2-7 TRBV6-2/TRBV6-3 TRBD1 CATRGQGRYEQYF TGTGCCACTAGGGGACAGGGCCGCTACGAGCAGTACTTC
. TRBJ2-3 TRBV7-2 . CASSLVSGAGDTQYF TGTGCCAGCAGCTTAGTTTCGGGAGCCGGAGATACGCAGTATTTT
. TRBJ2-7 TRBV4-1 . CASSQDSSGYYEQYF TGCGCCAGCAGCCAAGATTCGTCGGGGTACTACGAGCAGTACTTC
many TRBJ2-7 TRBV30 TRBD1 CAWSGTGHYEQYF TGTGCCTGGAGCGGGACAGGGCACTACGAGCAGTACTTC
many TRBJ2-7 TRBV24-1 . CATSGQRRSEQYF TGTGCCACTTCAGGTCAGCGGAGGAGTGAGCAGTACTTC